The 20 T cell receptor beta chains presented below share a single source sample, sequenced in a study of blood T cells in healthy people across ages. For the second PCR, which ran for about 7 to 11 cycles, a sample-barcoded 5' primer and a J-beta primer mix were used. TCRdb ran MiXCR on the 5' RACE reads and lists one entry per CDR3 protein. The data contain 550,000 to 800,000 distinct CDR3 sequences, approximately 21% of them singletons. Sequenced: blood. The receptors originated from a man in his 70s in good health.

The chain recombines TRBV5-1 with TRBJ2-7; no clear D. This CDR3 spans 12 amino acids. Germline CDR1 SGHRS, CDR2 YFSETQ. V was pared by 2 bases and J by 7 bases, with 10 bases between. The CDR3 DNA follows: TGCGCCAGCAGCTTTCCCCAAGAGGAGCAGTACTTC. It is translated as CASSFPQEEQYF.

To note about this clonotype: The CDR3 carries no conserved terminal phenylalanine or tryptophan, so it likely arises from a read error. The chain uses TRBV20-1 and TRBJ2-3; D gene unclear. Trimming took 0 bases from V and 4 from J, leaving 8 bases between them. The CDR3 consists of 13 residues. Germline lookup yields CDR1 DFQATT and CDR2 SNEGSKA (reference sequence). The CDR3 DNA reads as TGCAGTGCTAGAGATCACTTGCCAGATACGCAGTATTTG. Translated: CSARDHLPDTQYL.

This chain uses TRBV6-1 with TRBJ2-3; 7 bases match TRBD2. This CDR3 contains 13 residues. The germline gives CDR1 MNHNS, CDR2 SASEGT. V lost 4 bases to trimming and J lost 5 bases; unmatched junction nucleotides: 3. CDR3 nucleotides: TGTGCCAGCAGTGGGCGGGAGAAAGATACGCAGTATTTT. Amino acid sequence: CASSGREKDTQYF.

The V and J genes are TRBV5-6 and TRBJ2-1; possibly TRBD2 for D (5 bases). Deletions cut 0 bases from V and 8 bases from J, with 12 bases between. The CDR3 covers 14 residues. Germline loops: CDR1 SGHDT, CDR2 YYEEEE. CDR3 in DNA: TGTGCCAGCAGCTTGGCGAGGGTTCGGGATGAGCAGTTCTTC. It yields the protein CASSLARVRDEQFF.

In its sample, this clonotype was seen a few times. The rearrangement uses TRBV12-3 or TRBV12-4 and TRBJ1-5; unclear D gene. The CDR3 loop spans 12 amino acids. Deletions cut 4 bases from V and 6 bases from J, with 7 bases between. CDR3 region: CASSSGVQPQHF. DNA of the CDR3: TGTGCCAGCAGTTCGGGAGTTCAGCCCCAGCATTTT.

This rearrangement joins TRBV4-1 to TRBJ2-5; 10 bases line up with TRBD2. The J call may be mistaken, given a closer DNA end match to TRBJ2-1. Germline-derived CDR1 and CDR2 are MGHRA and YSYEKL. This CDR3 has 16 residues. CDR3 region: CASSLRQGLADNEQFF. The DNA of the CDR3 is TGCGCCAGCAGCCTCCGACAAGGACTAGCGGACAATGAGCAGTTCTTC.

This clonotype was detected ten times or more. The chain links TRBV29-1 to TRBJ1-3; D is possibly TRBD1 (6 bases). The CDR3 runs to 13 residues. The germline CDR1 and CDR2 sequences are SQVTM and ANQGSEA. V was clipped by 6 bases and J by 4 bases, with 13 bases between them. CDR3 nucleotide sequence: TGCAGCGTCATTCCAGGGGCCGGAAACACCATATATTTT. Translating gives CSVIPGAGNTIYF. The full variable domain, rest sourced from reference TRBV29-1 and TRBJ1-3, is SAVISQKPSRDICQRGTSLTIQCQVDSQVTMMFWYRQQPGQSLTLIATANQGSEATYESGFVIDKFPISRPNLTFSTLTVSNMSPEDSSIYLCSVIPGAGNTIYFGEGSWLTVV.

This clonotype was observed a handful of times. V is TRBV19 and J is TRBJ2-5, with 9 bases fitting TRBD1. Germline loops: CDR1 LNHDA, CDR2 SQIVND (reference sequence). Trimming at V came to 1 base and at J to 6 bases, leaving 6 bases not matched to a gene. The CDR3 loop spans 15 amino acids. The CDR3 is CASSIAGQGGKTQYF. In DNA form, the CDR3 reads TGTGCCAGTAGTATAGCGGGACAGGGAGGGAAGACCCAGTACTTC.

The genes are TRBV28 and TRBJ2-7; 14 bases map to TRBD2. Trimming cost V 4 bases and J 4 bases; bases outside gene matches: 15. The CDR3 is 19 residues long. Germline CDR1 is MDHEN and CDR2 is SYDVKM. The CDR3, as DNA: TGTGCCAGCAGTTCCCCTATTGGGACTAGCGGGAGATTTTTGTACGAGCAGTACTTC. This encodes CASSSPIGTSGRFLYEQYF.

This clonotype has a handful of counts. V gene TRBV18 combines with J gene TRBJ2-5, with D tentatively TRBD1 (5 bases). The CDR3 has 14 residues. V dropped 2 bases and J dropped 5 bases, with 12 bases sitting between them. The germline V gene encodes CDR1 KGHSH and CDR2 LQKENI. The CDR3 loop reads CASSPNVGVETQYF. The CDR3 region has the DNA TGTGCCAGCTCACCAAACGTAGGGGTGGAGACCCAGTACTTC.

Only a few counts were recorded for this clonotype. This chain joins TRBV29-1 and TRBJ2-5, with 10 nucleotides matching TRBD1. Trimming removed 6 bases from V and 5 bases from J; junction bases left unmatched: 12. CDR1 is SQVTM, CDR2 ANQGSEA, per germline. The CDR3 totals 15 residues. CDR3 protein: CSVTLRQGAGETQYF. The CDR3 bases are TGCAGCGTCACTCTACGACAGGGGGCTGGGGAGACCCAGTACTTC. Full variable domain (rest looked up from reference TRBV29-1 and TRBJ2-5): SAVISQKPSRDICQRGTSLTIQCQVDSQVTMMFWYRQQPGQSLTLIATANQGSEATYESGFVIDKFPISRPNLTFSTLTVSNMSPEDSSIYLCSVTLRQGAGETQYFGPGTRLLVL.

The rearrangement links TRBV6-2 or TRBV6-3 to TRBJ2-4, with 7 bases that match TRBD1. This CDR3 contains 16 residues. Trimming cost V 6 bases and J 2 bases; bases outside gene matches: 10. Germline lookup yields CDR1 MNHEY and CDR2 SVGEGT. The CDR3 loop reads CASRADRTSSKNIQYF. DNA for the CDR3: TGTGCCAGCAGAGCGGACAGGACTTCATCCAAAAACATTCAGTACTTC.

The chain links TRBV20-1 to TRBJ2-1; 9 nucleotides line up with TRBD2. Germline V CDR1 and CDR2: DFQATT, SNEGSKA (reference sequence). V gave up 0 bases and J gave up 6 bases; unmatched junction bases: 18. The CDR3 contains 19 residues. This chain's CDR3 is CSARDRGRGMLAGINEQFF. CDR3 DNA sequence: TGCAGTGCTAGAGATAGGGGTAGGGGTATGCTAGCGGGAATCAATGAGCAGTTCTTC.

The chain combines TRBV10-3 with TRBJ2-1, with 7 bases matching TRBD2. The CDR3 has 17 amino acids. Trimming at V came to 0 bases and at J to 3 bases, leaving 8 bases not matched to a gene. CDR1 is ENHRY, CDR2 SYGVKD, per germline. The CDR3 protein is CAISESGGRANYNEQFF. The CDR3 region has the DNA TGTGCCATCAGTGAGTCAGGTGGGAGGGCCAACTACAATGAGCAGTTCTTC.

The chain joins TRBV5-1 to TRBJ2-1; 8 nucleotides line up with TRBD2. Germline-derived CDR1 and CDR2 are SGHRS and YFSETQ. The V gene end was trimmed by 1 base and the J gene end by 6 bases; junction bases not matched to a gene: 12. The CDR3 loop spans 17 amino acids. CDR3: CASSLRSGSLGVNEQFF. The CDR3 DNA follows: TGCGCCAGCAGCTTGCGGAGCGGGAGTCTCGGGGTCAATGAGCAGTTCTTC. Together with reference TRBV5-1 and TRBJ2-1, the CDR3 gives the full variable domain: KAGVTQTPRYLIKTRGQQVTLSCSPISGHRSVSWYQQTPGQGLQFLFEYFSETQRNKGNFPGRFSGRQFSNSRSEMNVSTLELGDSALYLCASSLRSGSLGVNEQFFGPGTRLTVL.

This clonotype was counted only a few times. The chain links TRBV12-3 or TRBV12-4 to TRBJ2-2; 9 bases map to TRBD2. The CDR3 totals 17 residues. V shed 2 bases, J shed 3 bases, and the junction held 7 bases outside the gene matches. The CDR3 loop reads CASSLSSLAGYTGELFF. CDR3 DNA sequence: TGTGCCAGCAGTTTATCTTCTCTAGCGGGATACACCGGGGAGCTGTTTTTT.

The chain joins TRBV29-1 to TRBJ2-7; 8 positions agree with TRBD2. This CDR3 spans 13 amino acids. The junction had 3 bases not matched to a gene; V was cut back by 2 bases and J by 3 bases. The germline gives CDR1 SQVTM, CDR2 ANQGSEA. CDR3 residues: CSVEIAGGYEQYF. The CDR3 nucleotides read TGCAGCGTTGAAATCGCGGGAGGCTACGAGCAGTACTTC.

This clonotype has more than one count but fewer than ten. The CDR3 spells CSARDGGSSYNSPLHF. The DNA of the CDR3 is TGCAGTGCTAGAGATGGTGGGAGCTCCTATAATTCACCCCTCCACTTT. The chain has TRBV20-1 and TRBJ1-6, with no clear D. Germline V CDR1 and CDR2: DFQATT, SNEGSKA (reference sequence). The CDR3 runs 16 residues. V gave up 0 bases and J gave up 0 bases, with 9 bases separating them.

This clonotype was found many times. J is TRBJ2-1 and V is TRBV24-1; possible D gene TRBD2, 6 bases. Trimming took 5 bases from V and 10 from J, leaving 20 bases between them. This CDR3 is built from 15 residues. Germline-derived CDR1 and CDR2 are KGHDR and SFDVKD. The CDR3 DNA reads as TGTGCCACCAGTGGGGTGACTAGGGCCTTTGGGGAGCAGTTCTTC. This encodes CATSGVTRAFGEQFF.

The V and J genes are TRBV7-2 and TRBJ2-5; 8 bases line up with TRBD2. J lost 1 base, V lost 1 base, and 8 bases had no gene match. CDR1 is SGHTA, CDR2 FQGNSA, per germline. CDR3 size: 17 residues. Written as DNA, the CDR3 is TGTGCCAGCAGCTTAGACTACTCTAGCGGGTCCCAAGAGACCCAGTACTTC. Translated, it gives CASSLDYSSGSQETQYF.